What follows are 22 T cell receptor beta chains derived from one specimen sequenced in a study of multiple sclerosis patients with progressive multifocal leukoencephalopathy. Assay: immunoSEQ multiplex PCR; the TCRdb copy retains only in-frame clones and omits some. This repertoire shows some 28,000 clones, 75% to 90% found once; its top ten account for 12%. The sample's time point: time of PML onset. Sequences were derived from PBMCs, sampled from a patient treated with natalizumab. The receptors here all came from a woman aged 25-40 years with progressive multifocal leukoencephalopathy.

This clone was seen only once. The chain has TRBV7-7 and TRBJ1-4; possibly TRBD1 for D (5 bases). V lost 5 bases, J lost 7 bases, and 14 bases lay in between. The CDR3 contains 14 residues. The germline V gene encodes CDR1 SSHAT and CDR2 FNYEAQ (reference sequence). The CDR3 sequence is CASSPPGEPEKLFF. The CDR3 bases are TGTGCCAGCAGCCCTCCGGGGGAACCTGAAAAACTGTTTTTT.

This clone was seen more than once but under ten times. The J gene is TRBJ1-5, the V gene TRBV7-2; TRBD1 might be the D (5 bases). The germline CDR1 and CDR2 sequences are SGHTA and FQGNSA. Trimming shortened V by 5 bases and J by 7 bases, and 18 bases separated the two germline ends. CDR3 length: 15 residues. CDR3 amino acids: CASSLYSGLGQPQHF. The CDR3 DNA sequence: TGTGCCAGCAGCCTCTACTCGGGACTTGGACAGCCCCAGCATTTT.

The CDR3 coding sequence is TGTGCCAGCAGTCCGACAGGGGGCACCTGGAATGAGCAGTTCTTC. It yields the protein CASSPTGGTWNEQFF. V and J are TRBV28 and TRBJ2-1; 10 bases are shared with TRBD1. The germline V gene encodes CDR1 MDHEN and CDR2 SYDVKM. The J segment lost 7 bases and the V segment lost 5 bases, leaving 8 bases of the junction unmatched. The CDR3 runs 15 residues.

This chain links TRBV5-1 with TRBJ1-2; D uncertain. Trimming shortened V by 0 bases and J by 6 bases, and 12 bases separated the two germline ends. The V gene's germline CDR1 is SGHRS and CDR2 YFSETQ. The length of the CDR3 is 14 residues. Here the CDR3 reads CASSLASGFDGYTF. CDR3 DNA sequence: TGCGCCAGCAGCTTGGCCTCGGGGTTTGATGGCTACACCTTC.

The V call is TRBV6-1, the J call TRBJ1-2, with 8 positions matching TRBD1. Per the germline V gene, CDR1 is MNHNS and CDR2 is SASEGT. CDR3 length: 14 residues. V was clipped by 10 bases and J by 0 bases; unmatched bases: 7. The CDR3 DNA reads TGTGCCACGGAGGGGGGACAGGCTAACTATGGCTACACCTTC. Its translation: CATEGGQANYGYTF.

This chain links TRBV7-9 with TRBJ2-5; possible D gene TRBD2, 6 bases. Trimming pared 5 bases from V and 14 bases from J, leaving 30 bases between. The CDR3 has 16 residues. The germline gives CDR1 SEHNR, CDR2 FQNEAQ (reference sequence). The chain's CDR3 is CASSTSRGSGRVEGYF. For the CDR3, the DNA is TGTGCCAGCAGCACCAGTCGCGGTTCAGGGCGTGTGGAGGGTTACTTC.

This chain joins TRBV5-1 and TRBJ2-5, with no clear D. This CDR3 is built from 13 residues. Germline CDR1 reads SGHRS; CDR2 reads YFSETQ. The germline V and J ends were trimmed by 2 bases and 2 bases, with 7 bases remaining between them. This CDR3 reads CASSFGPQETQYF. In DNA form, the CDR3 reads TGCGCCAGCAGCTTCGGTCCTCAAGAGACCCAGTACTTC.

The V and J genes are TRBV13 and TRBJ2-7; D perhaps matches TRBD1 (6 bases). There are 22 residues in the CDR3. Looked up from germline, CDR1 is PRHDT and CDR2 is FYEKMQ (reference sequence). Trimming removed 2 bases at V and 2 bases at J, with 34 bases between. CDR3 in DNA: TGTGCCAGCAGCTTACTCTTAATCCTCCAGGGGCCCGAGGGTGAGGGACCCTACGAGCAGTACTTC. Protein product: CASSLLLILQGPEGEGPYEQYF.

The gene calls are TRBV5-1 and TRBJ2-3, with 10 bases identical to TRBD1. Trimming at V came to 0 bases and at J to 1 base, leaving 2 bases not matched to a gene. The germline gives CDR1 SGHRS, CDR2 YFSETQ. CDR3 length: 16 amino acids. The CDR3 protein is CASSLAGTGGTDTQYF. CDR3 sequence (DNA): TGCGCCAGCAGCTTGGCCGGGACAGGGGGCACAGATACGCAGTATTTT.

Here the CDR3 DNA reads TGTGCCTGGAGTTGGACAGGGAATAGTGGCTACACCTTC. The encoded protein is CAWSWTGNSGYTF. This sequence joins TRBV30 and TRBJ1-2; 8 bases align to TRBD1. Germline values: CDR1 GTSNPN, CDR2 SVGIG (reference sequence). V was clipped by 2 bases and J by 7 bases; unmatched bases: 6. There are 13 residues in the CDR3.

Concerning this clone itself: At one end, the junction sequence differs from germline, possibly due to a read error. V is TRBV6-5 and J is TRBJ2-7; D gene ambiguous. CDR3 length equals 12 residues. Germline V gives CDR1 MNHEY, CDR2 SVGAGI. DNA for the CDR3: TGTGCCAGCAGTTACTCGGGCTACGAGCGGTACTTC. Translated: CASSYSGYERYF.

The chain employs TRBV7-9 and TRBJ2-5; 7 bases fit TRBD2. The trim removed 4 bases at V and 0 bases at J, leaving 5 bases unmatched. The germline gives CDR1 SEHNR, CDR2 FQNEAQ (reference sequence). CDR3 size: 15 residues. The CDR3 sequence: CASSYVGLNQETQYF. CDR3 sequence (DNA): TGTGCCAGCAGCTACGTGGGACTAAACCAAGAGACCCAGTACTTC.

CDR3 amino acids: CASSLGQVGNTEAFF. CDR3 in DNA: TGTGCCAGCAGCCTAGGACAGGTGGGTAACACTGAAGCTTTCTTT. The rearrangement links TRBV11-1 to TRBJ1-1; TRBD1 agrees at 7 bases. The germline V gene has CDR1 SGHAT and CDR2 FQDESV (reference sequence). The trim removed 5 bases at V and 2 bases at J, leaving 8 bases unmatched. The CDR3 loop spans 15 amino acids.

The CDR3 protein is CASSLRTRRVNTQYF. CDR3 nucleotides: TGTGCCAGCAGCCTTAGGACCCGGCGAGTGAATACGCAGTATTTT. The chain joins TRBV11-2 to TRBJ2-3; D unresolved. This CDR3 spans 15 amino acids. Germline-derived CDR1 and CDR2 are SGHAT and FQNNGV. Trimming left V 5 bases short and J 7 bases short, with 19 bases between.

J is TRBJ2-5 and V is TRBV9, with 7 positions matching TRBD1. The CDR3 covers 14 residues. The V and J ends lost 4 bases and 5 bases, in that order; junction bases with no gene match: 8. Germline CDR1 and CDR2: SGDLS and YYNGEE. CDR3 sequence reads: CASSPQTGPETQYF. As DNA, the CDR3 is TGTGCCAGCAGCCCTCAGACAGGGCCGGAGACCCAGTACTTC.

The V call is TRBV5-1, the J call TRBJ2-1; perhaps TRBD1 as D (6 bases). This CDR3 spans 14 amino acids. Germline V gene data show CDR1 as SGHRS and CDR2 as YFSETQ. Trimming removed 4 bases from V and 7 bases from J, with 15 bases in between. In DNA form, the CDR3 reads TGCGCCAGCAGCCAAGAACTGAGGGGGAATGAGCAGTTCTTC. Its protein product is CASSQELRGNEQFF.

The chain employs TRBV18 and TRBJ1-2; weak D call: TRBD1 (6 bases). Trimming removed 2 bases at V and 7 bases at J, with 11 bases between. Germline V gene lookup returns CDR1 KGHSH and CDR2 LQKENI. The CDR3 runs 13 residues. The CDR3 reads CASSPEGGAGYTF. The CDR3 DNA reads as TGTGCCAGCTCACCAGAAGGGGGAGCTGGCTACACCTTC.

This chain links TRBV21-1 with TRBJ1-5. TRBV21-1 is a recognized pseudogene. This CDR3 spans 14 amino acids. In DNA form, the CDR3 reads TGTGCCAGCAGCACGAGAGACAGCAATCAGCCCCAGCATTTT. This gives the protein CASSTRDSNQPQHF.

J is TRBJ2-7 and V is TRBV6-4, with 7 positions matching TRBD1. The junction had 17 bases not matched to a gene; V was cut back by 0 bases and J by 0 bases. The CDR3 has 20 amino acids. The germline V gene has CDR1 MRHNA and CDR2 SNTAGT. The CDR3 reads CASSDSNRGNPSDRSYEQYF. The DNA for the CDR3 is TGTGCCAGCAGTGACTCGAACAGGGGCAACCCCAGCGATCGCTCCTACGAGCAGTACTTC.

V is TRBV9 and J is TRBJ2-5, with D hard to call. From germline, CDR1 is SGDLS and CDR2 YYNGEE. The V end was cut by 2 bases, the J end by 5 bases, with 13 bases between. The CDR3 extends over 14 amino acids. CDR3 DNA: TGTGCCAGCAGCGTGACCATACAAGCTGAGACCCAGTACTTC. Translated, it gives CASSVTIQAETQYF.

This chain joins TRBV30 and TRBJ2-2; TRBD2 aligns across 10 bases. With V trimmed by 3 bases and J by 8 bases, 18 bases remained unmatched. The CDR3 consists of 18 residues. In germline, CDR1 is GTSNPN, CDR2 SVGIG (reference sequence). The CDR3 nucleotides are TGTGCCTGGAGCAAACGCCGACTAGCGGGCGCCCTTACGGGGGAGCTGTTTTTT. Protein: CAWSKRRLAGALTGELFF. Complete variable domain (other parts from reference TRBV30 and TRBJ2-2): SQTIHQWPATLVQPVGSPLSLECTVEGTSNPNLYWYRQAAGRGLQLLFYSVGIGQISSEVPQNLSASRPQDRQFILSSKKLLLSDSGFYLCAWSKRRLAGALTGELFFGEGSRLTVL.

The rearrangement links TRBV2 to TRBJ1-1; D remains ambiguous. The V gene's germline CDR1 is SNHLY and CDR2 FYNNEI. The CDR3 consists of 12 residues. V was clipped by 8 bases and J by 1 base, with 8 bases between them. The DNA of the CDR3 is TGTGCCAGCGGACGGTGGAACACTGAAGCTTTCTTT. This encodes CASGRWNTEAFF.